This entry features one T cell receptor beta chain sequence. Amplification used 60 Vbeta primers and 13 Jbeta primers. Sequencing was performed with immunoSEQ multiplex PCR; in TCRdb, only in-frame clones are kept and a portion is missing. This sample carries about 190,000 clones, 80% to 85% of them seen once, and the ten largest clones take around 1%. The data derive from a study of cytomegalovirus exposure and HLA in healthy donors. The CDR3 has 16 residues. The germline V gene has CDR1 MGHDK and CDR2 SYGVNS. V trimming: 3 bases; J trimming: 4 bases; junction bases outside the gene matches: 4. The origin of this receptor is a middle-aged woman in good health and CMV-seronegative. This sequence joins TRBV25-1 and TRBJ2-1; TRBD2 matches at 12 bases. Sequencing was done on a sample of PBMCs. The CDR3 protein is CASSDSSGRVYNEQFF. The CDR3 nucleotides are TGTGCCAGCAGTGATTCTAGCGGGAGGGTTTACAATGAGCAGTTCTTC.